This T cell receptor beta chain came from a study of T cells in Graves' hyperthyroidism and ophthalmopathy. Whole-study context: Blood was drawn when the patient was first diagnosed and still untreated.

TCR beta CDR3 regions were amplified from RNA. The HTBI set primed first-round TCR CDR3 RT-PCR. TCRdb called the multiplex PCR reads again in MiXCR, with one record for every CDR3 protein. The table has 270,000 or so distinct CDR3 sequences, 20% to 30% seen once; the top ten hold roughly 24%. Uncontrolled infection, other autoimmune disease, pregnancy and lactation each barred patients from inclusion. This clonotype was counted ten times or more. The antigen remains unidentified. Points from the study as a whole: The model predicted ophthalmopathy a median approximately 6.3 months before onset.

Germline values: CDR1 SNHLY, CDR2 FYNNEI. V dropped 4 bases and J dropped 0 bases, with 13 bases sitting between them. The CDR3 totals 15 residues. The sample comprised blood. The rearrangement joins TRBV2 to TRBJ2-7; D remains unclear. The receptor was isolated from a man between 35 and 55 years old with Graves' hyperthyroidism that later progressed to Graves' ophthalmopathy. The CDR3 spells CASSVLYMSSYEQYF. CDR3 DNA sequence: TGTGCCAGCAGTGTATTGTACATGAGCTCCTACGAGCAGTACTTC.